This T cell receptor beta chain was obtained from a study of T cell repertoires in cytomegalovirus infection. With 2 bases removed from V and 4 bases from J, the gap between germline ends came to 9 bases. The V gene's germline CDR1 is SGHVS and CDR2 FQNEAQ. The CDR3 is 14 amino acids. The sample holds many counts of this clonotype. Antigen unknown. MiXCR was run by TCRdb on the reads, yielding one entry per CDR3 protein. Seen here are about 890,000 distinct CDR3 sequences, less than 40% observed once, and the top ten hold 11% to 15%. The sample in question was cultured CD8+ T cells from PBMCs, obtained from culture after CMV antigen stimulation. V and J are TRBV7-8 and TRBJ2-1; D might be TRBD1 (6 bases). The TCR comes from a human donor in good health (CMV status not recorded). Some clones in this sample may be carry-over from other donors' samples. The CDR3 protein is CASSLLDSYNEQFF. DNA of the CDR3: TGTGCCAGCAGCTTATTGGACAGTTACAATGAGCAGTTCTTC.